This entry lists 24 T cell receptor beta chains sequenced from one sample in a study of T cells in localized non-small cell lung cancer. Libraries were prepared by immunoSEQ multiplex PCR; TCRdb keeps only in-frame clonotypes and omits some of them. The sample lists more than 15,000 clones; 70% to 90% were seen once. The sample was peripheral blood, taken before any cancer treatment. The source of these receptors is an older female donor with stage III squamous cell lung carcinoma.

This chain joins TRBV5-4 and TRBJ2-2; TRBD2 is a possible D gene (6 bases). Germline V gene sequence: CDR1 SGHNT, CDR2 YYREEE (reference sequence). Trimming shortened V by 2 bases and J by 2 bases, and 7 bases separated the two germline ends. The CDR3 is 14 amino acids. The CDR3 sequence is CASSLAGNTGELFF. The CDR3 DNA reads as TGTGCCAGCAGCTTAGCGGGTAACACCGGGGAGCTGTTTTTT.

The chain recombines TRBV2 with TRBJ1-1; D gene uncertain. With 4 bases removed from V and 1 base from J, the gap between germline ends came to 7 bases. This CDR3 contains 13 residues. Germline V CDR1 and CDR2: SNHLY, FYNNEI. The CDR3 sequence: CASSVDENTEAFF. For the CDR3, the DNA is TGTGCCAGCAGTGTGGATGAGAACACTGAAGCTTTCTTT.

This CDR3 is CASSLGLAGGVLEQYF. The CDR3 DNA sequence: TGTGCCAGCAGCTTGGGCCTAGCGGGAGGAGTACTCGAGCAGTACTTC. The gene calls are TRBV5-4 and TRBJ2-7; 11 bases line up with TRBD2. Germline V CDR1 and CDR2: SGHNT, YYREEE (reference sequence). V was pared by 0 bases and J by 6 bases, with 8 bases of the junction left unmatched. This CDR3 is built from 16 residues.

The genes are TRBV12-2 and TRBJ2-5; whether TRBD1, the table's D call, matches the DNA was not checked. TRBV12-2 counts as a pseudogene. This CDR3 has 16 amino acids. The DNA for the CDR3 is TGTGCAAGTCGCTTAAGACAGGGCTACTGCGGGGAGACCCAGTACTTC. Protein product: CASRLRQGYCGETQYF.

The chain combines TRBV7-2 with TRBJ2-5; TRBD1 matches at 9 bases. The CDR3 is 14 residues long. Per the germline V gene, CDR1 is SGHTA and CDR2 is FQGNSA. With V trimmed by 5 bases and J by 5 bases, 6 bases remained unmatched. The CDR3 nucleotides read TGTGCCAGCAGCGGCGGGACAGGGTACGAGACCCAGTACTTC. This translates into CASSGGTGYETQYF.

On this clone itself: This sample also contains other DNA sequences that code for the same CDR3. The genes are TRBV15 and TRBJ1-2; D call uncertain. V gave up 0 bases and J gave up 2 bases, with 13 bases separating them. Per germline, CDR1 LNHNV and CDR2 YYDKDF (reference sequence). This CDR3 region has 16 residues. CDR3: CATSRDRRVTNYGYTF. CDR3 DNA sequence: TGTGCCACCAGCAGAGATCGCAGAGTTACCAACTATGGCTACACCTTC.

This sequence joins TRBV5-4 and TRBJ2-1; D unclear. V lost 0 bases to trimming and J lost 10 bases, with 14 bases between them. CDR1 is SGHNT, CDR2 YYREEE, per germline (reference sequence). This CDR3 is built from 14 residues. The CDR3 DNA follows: TGTGCCAGCAGCTTGGTTGCACGCCTGGGGGAGCAGTTCTTC. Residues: CASSLVARLGEQFF. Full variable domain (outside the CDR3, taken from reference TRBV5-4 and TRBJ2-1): ETGVTQSPTHLIKTRGQQVTLRCSSQSGHNTVSWYQQALGQGPQFIFQYYREEENGRGNFPPRFSGLQFPNYSSELNVNALELDDSALYLCASSLVARLGEQFFGPGTRLTVL.

The CDR3 sequence is CASSLSKYTEAFF. In DNA form, the CDR3 reads TGTGCCAGCAGCTTGAGCAAGTACACTGAAGCTTTCTTT. The rearrangement uses TRBV5-5 and TRBJ1-1, with D unclear. The CDR3 length is 13 residues. Germline V gene lookup returns CDR1 SGHKS and CDR2 YYEKEE (reference sequence). V lost 1 base and J lost 3, with 7 bases in between.

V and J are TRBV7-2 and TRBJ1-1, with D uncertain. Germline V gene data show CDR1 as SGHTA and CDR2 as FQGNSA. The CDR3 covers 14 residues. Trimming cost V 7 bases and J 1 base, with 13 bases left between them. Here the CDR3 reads CASTIVPENTEAFF. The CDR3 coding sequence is TGTGCCAGCACAATAGTCCCGGAGAACACTGAAGCTTTCTTT.

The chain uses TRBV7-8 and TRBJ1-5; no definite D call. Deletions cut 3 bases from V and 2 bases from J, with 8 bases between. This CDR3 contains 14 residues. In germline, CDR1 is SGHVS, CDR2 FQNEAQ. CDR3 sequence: CASSLGQGNQPQHF. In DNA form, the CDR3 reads TGTGCCAGCAGCTTGGGCCAGGGCAATCAGCCCCAGCATTTT.

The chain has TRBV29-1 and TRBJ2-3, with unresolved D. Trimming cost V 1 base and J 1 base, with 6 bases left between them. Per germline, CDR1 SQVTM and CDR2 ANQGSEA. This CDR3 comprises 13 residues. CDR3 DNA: TGCAGCGTTGAAGCTGGGGGCACAGATACGCAGTATTTT. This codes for CSVEAGGTDTQYF.

The chain's CDR3 is CASSQWTSGFLQETQYF. CDR3 nucleotides: TGTGCCAGCAGCCAGTGGACTAGCGGGTTCCTCCAAGAGACCCAGTACTTC. The chain uses TRBV11-2 and TRBJ2-5, with TRBD2 matching 11 bases. Germline trimming cut 5 bases from V and 1 base from J; bases unmatched to any gene: 9. The germline gives CDR1 SGHAT, CDR2 FQNNGV. The CDR3 is 17 residues long.

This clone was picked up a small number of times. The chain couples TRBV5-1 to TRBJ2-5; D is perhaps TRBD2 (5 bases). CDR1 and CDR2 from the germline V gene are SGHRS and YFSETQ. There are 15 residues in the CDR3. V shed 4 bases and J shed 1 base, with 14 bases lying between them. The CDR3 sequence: CASSVFRGSQETQYF. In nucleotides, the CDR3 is TGCGCCAGCAGCGTTTTCCGGGGTAGCCAAGAGACCCAGTACTTC.

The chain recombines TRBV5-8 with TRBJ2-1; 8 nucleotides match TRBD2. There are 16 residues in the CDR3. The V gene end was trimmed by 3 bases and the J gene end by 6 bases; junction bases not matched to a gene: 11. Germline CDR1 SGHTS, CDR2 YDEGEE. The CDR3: CASSSPASGSGNEQFF. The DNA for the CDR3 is TGTGCCAGCAGCTCCCCGGCTAGCGGGTCCGGCAATGAGCAGTTCTTC.

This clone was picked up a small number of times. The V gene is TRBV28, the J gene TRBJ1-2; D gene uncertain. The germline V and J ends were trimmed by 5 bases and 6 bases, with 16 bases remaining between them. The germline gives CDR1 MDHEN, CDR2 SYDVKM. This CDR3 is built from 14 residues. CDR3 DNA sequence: TGTGCCAGCAGTCCCATTGGCGCAGTTGATGGCTACACCTTC. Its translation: CASSPIGAVDGYTF.

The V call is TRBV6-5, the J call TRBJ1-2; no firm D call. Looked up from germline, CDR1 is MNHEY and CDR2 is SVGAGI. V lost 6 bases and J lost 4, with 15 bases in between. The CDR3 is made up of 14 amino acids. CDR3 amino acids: CASSQGRGIYGYTF. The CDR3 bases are TGTGCCAGCAGCCAAGGACGGGGAATCTATGGCTACACCTTC.

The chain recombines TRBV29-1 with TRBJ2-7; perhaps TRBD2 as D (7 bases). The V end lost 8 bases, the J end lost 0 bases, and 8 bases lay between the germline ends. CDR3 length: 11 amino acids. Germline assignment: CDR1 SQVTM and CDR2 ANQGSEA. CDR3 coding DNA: TGCAGCAGGGGGGGCTCCTACGAGCAGTACTTC. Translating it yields CSRGGSYEQYF.

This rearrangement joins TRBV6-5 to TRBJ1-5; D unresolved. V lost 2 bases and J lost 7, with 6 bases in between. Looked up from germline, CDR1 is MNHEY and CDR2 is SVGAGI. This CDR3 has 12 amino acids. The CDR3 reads CASSYDGQPQHF. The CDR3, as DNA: TGTGCCAGCAGTTACGACGGGCAGCCCCAGCATTTT.

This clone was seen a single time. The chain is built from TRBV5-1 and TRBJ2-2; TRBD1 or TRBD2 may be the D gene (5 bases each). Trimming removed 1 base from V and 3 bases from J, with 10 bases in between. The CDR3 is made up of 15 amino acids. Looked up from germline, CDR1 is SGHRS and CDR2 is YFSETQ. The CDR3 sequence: CASSLPVGDTGELFF. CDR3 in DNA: TGCGCCAGCAGCTTGCCCGTGGGGGACACCGGGGAGCTGTTTTTT. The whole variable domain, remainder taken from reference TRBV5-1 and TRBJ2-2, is KAGVTQTPRYLIKTRGQQVTLSCSPISGHRSVSWYQQTPGQGLQFLFEYFSETQRNKGNFPGRFSGRQFSNSRSEMNVSTLELGDSALYLCASSLPVGDTGELFFGEGSRLTVL.

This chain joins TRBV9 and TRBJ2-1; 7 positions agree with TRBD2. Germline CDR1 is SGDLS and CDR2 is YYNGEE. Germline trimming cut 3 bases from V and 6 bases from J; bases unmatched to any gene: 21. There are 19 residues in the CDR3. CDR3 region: CASSGLAELRGWGFNEQFF. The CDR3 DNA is TGTGCCAGCAGCGGGCTAGCGGAGCTGAGGGGATGGGGATTCAATGAGCAGTTCTTC.

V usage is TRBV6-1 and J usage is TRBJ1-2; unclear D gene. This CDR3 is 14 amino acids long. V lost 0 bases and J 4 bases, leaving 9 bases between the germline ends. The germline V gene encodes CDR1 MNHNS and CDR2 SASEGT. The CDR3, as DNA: TGTGCCAGCAGTGAAGCGCGGGCACTCTATGGCTACACCTTC. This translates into CASSEARALYGYTF.

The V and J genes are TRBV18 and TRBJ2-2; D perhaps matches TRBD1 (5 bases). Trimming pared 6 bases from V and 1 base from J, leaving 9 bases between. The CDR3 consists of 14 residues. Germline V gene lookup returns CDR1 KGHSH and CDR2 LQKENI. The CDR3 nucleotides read TGTGCCAGCTCGCCAGGACAGAACACCGGGGAGCTGTTTTTT. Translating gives CASSPGQNTGELFF. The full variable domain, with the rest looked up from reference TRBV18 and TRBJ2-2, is NAGVMQNPRHLVRRRGQEARLRCSPMKGHSHVYWYRQLPEEGLKFMVYLQKENIIDESGMPKERFSAEFPKEGPSILRIQQVVRGDSAAYFCASSPGQNTGELFFGEGSRLTVL.

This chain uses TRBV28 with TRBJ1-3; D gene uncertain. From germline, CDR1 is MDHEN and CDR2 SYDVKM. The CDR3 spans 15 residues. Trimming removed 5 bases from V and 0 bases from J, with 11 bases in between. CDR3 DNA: TGTGCCAGCAGTCTAAACCCAAGCTCTGGAAACACCATATATTTT. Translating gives CASSLNPSSGNTIYF.

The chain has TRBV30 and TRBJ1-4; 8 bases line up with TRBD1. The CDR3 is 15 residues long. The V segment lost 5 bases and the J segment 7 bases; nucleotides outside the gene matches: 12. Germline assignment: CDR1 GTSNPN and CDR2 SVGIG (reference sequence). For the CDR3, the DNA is TGTGCCTGGGGGGCAGGAGGACAGGGAGGTGAAAAACTGTTTTTT. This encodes CAWGAGGQGGEKLFF.